These 16 T cell receptor beta chains were all obtained from the same sample, sequenced in a study of Graves' ophthalmopathy and Graves' hyperthyroidism (dated by TCRdb to 2016 to 2019). The reads were generated on an Illumina HiSeq 2000. For repertoire sequencing, the TCR beta CDR3 regions were amplified from RNA transcripts. A first-round RT-PCR used HTBI primers with the Qiagen OneStep RT-PCR kit, followed by a second-round multiplex PCR, size selection and purification. TCRdb reprocessing: public reads trimmed at Q25 with fastp, clones called with MiXCR, in-frame beta chains kept. Each CDR3 protein appears once, grouped with its most common genes and DNA. Counted in this sample were roughly 380,000 distinct CDR3 sequences; 15% of them appeared once. The ten largest clones add up to roughly 7% of the sample. The sequencing input was peripheral blood. The source of these receptors is a woman aged 18-29 years with stable Graves' hyperthyroidism. Donor details come from another sample of the same person, matched by shared clones.

Only a few counts were recorded for this clonotype. V usage is TRBV6-5 and J usage is TRBJ1-2; D remains unclear. Germline V gives CDR1 MNHEY, CDR2 SVGAGI. Trimming took 7 bases from V and 10 from J, leaving 16 bases between them. This CDR3 comprises 12 residues. CDR3 nucleotide sequence: TGTGCCAGCACCAAGCAGGAAGCTACCTACACCTTC. Translating it yields CASTKQEATYTF.

This clonotype has only a few counts. Here the CDR3 reads CASSQSLAGAGETQYF. CDR3 in DNA: TGTGCCAGCAGCCAGTCGCTAGCGGGGGCCGGGGAGACCCAGTACTTC. The chain is built from TRBV4-2 and TRBJ2-5; 10 nucleotides agree with TRBD2. Germline V CDR1 and CDR2: LGHNA, YNFKEQ. The CDR3 loop spans 16 amino acids. V was pared by 3 bases and J by 5 bases, with 9 bases of the junction left unmatched.

This clonotype was found a few times. The rearrangement joins TRBV20-1 to TRBJ1-1; unclear D gene. Germline assignment: CDR1 DFQATT and CDR2 SNEGSKA (reference sequence). This CDR3 is 13 amino acids long. The V end was cut by 6 bases, the J end by 0 bases, with 11 bases between. Here the CDR3 DNA reads TGCAGTGCCAGCTCCAAATTGAACACTGAAGCTTTCTTT. Its protein is CSASSKLNTEAFF.

The table lists this clonotype with many counts. This rearrangement joins TRBV19 to TRBJ1-1; D is ambiguous. The V end was cut by 5 bases, the J end by 0 bases, with 13 bases between. CDR1 is LNHDA, CDR2 SQIVND, per germline (reference sequence). The CDR3 spans 15 residues. CDR3 bases: TGTGCCAGTAGTGCCGGGAAATTCATGAACACTGAAGCTTTCTTT. It codes for CASSAGKFMNTEAFF.

V and J are TRBV4-2 and TRBJ1-5; D is possibly TRBD1 (5 bases). This CDR3 contains 17 residues. The germline V gene has CDR1 LGHNA and CDR2 YNFKEQ. Trimming removed 3 bases at V and 5 bases at J, with 20 bases between. CDR3 in amino acids: CASSQFRGRRRDQPQHF. CDR3 nucleotide sequence: TGTGCCAGCAGCCAGTTCCGGGGACGGCGAAGGGATCAGCCCCAGCATTTT.

Ten or more counts support this clonotype. The V gene is TRBV5-1, the J gene TRBJ2-2, with a weak D call TRBD2 (5 bases). Trimming left V 0 bases short and J 4 bases short, with 10 bases between. CDR1 is SGHRS, CDR2 YFSETQ, per germline. The CDR3 sequence is 15 residues long. The CDR3 loop is CASSLAGAGTGELFF. CDR3 nucleotides: TGCGCCAGCAGCTTGGCGGGCGCGGGCACCGGGGAGCTGTTTTTT.

This clonotype was seen at least ten times. The chain combines TRBV14 with TRBJ1-5; D not certain. Trimming removed 0 bases from V and 7 bases from J, with 4 bases in between. In germline, CDR1 is SGHDN, CDR2 FVKESK. The CDR3 consists of 12 residues. CDR3 protein: CASSQDKQPQHF. For the CDR3, the DNA is TGTGCCAGCAGCCAAGATAAACAGCCCCAGCATTTT.

This clonotype was counted at least ten times. This chain uses TRBV5-6 with TRBJ2-5; D might be TRBD2 (5 bases). Germline V gene sequence: CDR1 SGHDT, CDR2 YYEEEE. Trimming cost V 4 bases and J 4 bases, with 14 bases left between them. The CDR3 totals 14 residues. CDR3 in DNA: TGTGCCAGCAGCCCCGGTGTTGGAGGAGAGACCCAGTACTTC. It encodes CASSPGVGGETQYF. Full variable domain (outside the CDR3, taken from reference TRBV5-6 and TRBJ2-5): DAGVTQSPTHLIKTRGQQVTLRCSPKSGHDTVSWYQQALGQGPQFIFQYYEEEERQRGNFPDRFSGHQFPNYSSELNVNALLLGDSALYLCASSPGVGGETQYFGPGTRLLVL.

This clonotype was counted only a few times. The chain recombines TRBV7-8 with TRBJ1-3; 8 nucleotides align to TRBD1. Germline V CDR1 and CDR2: SGHVS, FQNEAQ. J lost 0 bases, V lost 5 bases, and 12 bases had no gene match. CDR3 length: 18 amino acids. In DNA form, the CDR3 reads TGTGCCAGCAGCGCCCGACAGGGGACGGTTTTCTCTGGAAACACCATATATTTT. Its translation is CASSARQGTVFSGNTIYF.

Here the CDR3 reads CASSFPTSGGGYGYTF. The DNA for the CDR3 is TGTGCCAGCAGCTTTCCGACTAGCGGGGGCGGCTATGGCTACACCTTC. The chain uses TRBV6-2 or TRBV6-3 and TRBJ1-2, with D tentatively TRBD1 (6 bases). Per germline, CDR1 MNHEY and CDR2 SVGEGT. The ends were cut back, 6 bases at V and 4 bases at J, with 21 bases in the middle. The CDR3 sequence is 16 residues long.

This clonotype was observed many times. CDR3 amino acids: CASSYSKVTMNTEAFF. The CDR3 DNA reads TGTGCCAGCAGTTACTCGAAGGTAACGATGAACACTGAAGCTTTCTTT. The rearrangement links TRBV6-2 or TRBV6-3 to TRBJ1-1; D gene uncertain. Germline CDR1 is MNHEY and CDR2 is SVGEGT. V dropped 0 bases and J dropped 0 bases, with 11 bases sitting between them. The CDR3 loop spans 16 amino acids.

This clonotype was picked up many times. V is TRBV20-1 and J is TRBJ2-7, with D perhaps TRBD1 (6 bases). Germline V CDR1 and CDR2: DFQATT, SNEGSKA (reference sequence). The length of the CDR3 is 15 residues. The V gene lost 5 bases and the J gene lost 2 bases, with 19 bases spanning the gap. This CDR3 reads CSAPSPPGHPYEQYF. The CDR3 nucleotides read TGCAGTGCTCCCTCCCCGCCGGGACACCCCTACGAGCAGTACTTC.

In its sample, this clonotype was seen many times. V is TRBV6-5 and J is TRBJ1-6; no clear D. The V gene lost 0 bases and the J gene lost 0 bases, with 12 bases spanning the gap. In germline, CDR1 is MNHEY, CDR2 SVGAGI. The length of the CDR3 is 18 residues. Here the CDR3 DNA reads TGTGCCAGCAGTTACTCCAGATTGGGAAGCTCCTATAATTCACCCCTCCACTTT. As protein: CASSYSRLGSSYNSPLHF.

There are many counts of this clonotype. The chain joins TRBV19 to TRBJ2-7, with D possibly TRBD1 on 5 matching bases. V was shortened by 3 bases and J by 7 bases, with 13 bases between the two germline ends. CDR3 length: 13 amino acids. In germline, CDR1 is LNHDA, CDR2 SQIVND (reference sequence). The CDR3 spells CASSIFGAGEQYF. The CDR3 nucleotides read TGTGCCAGTAGTATTTTTGGGGCAGGGGAGCAGTACTTC.

This clonotype was detected ten times or more. The rearrangement joins TRBV6-2 or TRBV6-3 to TRBJ1-2; weak D call: TRBD1 (5 bases). V was pared by 6 bases and J by 8 bases, with 16 bases between. There are 13 residues in the CDR3. Germline V gene data show CDR1 as MNHEY and CDR2 as SVGEGT. The DNA for the CDR3 is TGTGCCAGCAGGCAAGGGGTGACGGGAGGCTACACCTTC. Protein sequence: CASRQGVTGGYTF.

In this sample, this clonotype turned up many times. The chain combines TRBV19 with TRBJ1-2; weak D call: TRBD1 (6 bases). This CDR3 is 13 amino acids long. With 7 bases removed from V and 4 bases from J, the gap between germline ends came to 13 bases. Germline V gene data show CDR1 as LNHDA and CDR2 as SQIVND (reference sequence). The CDR3: CASTLADSYGYTF. The CDR3 region has the DNA TGTGCCAGTACCCTAGCGGACAGCTATGGCTACACCTTC. Full variable domain (missing parts from reference TRBV19 and TRBJ1-2): DGGITQSPKYLFRKEGQNVTLSCEQNLNHDAMYWYRQDPGQGLRLIYYSQIVNDFQKGDIAEGYSVSREKKESFPLTVTSAQKNPTAFYLCASTLADSYGYTFGSGTRLTVV.